Presented here are 2 T cell receptor beta chains from one specimen sequenced in a study of blood T cell repertoires in COVID-19. Generated by immunoSEQ multiplex PCR, the TCRdb table keeps only in-frame clones and is missing some. The table records about 200,000 clones, around nine tenths of them present only once. Input material: peripheral blood. The receptors shown here come from a man aged 18 to 29 with active or convalescent COVID-19.

The V call is TRBV29-1, the J call TRBJ1-1; D not certain. Trimming shortened V by 3 bases and J by 10 bases, and 18 bases separated the two germline ends. This CDR3 spans 13 amino acids. Germline V gene lookup returns CDR1 SQVTM and CDR2 ANQGSEA. The CDR3 nucleotides read TGCAGCGTTGACGGGGATGGAGTGGAGGGAGCTTTCTTT. Protein: CSVDGDGVEGAFF.

J is TRBJ1-5 and V is TRBV15; D unresolved. The V end lost 1 base, the J end lost 0 bases, and 10 bases lay between the germline ends. Looked up from germline, CDR1 is LNHNV and CDR2 is YYDKDF (reference sequence). The CDR3 is 16 amino acids. This chain's CDR3 is CATSRGSQDSNQPQHF. DNA of the CDR3: TGTGCCACCAGCAGAGGAAGCCAGGATAGCAATCAGCCCCAGCATTTT.